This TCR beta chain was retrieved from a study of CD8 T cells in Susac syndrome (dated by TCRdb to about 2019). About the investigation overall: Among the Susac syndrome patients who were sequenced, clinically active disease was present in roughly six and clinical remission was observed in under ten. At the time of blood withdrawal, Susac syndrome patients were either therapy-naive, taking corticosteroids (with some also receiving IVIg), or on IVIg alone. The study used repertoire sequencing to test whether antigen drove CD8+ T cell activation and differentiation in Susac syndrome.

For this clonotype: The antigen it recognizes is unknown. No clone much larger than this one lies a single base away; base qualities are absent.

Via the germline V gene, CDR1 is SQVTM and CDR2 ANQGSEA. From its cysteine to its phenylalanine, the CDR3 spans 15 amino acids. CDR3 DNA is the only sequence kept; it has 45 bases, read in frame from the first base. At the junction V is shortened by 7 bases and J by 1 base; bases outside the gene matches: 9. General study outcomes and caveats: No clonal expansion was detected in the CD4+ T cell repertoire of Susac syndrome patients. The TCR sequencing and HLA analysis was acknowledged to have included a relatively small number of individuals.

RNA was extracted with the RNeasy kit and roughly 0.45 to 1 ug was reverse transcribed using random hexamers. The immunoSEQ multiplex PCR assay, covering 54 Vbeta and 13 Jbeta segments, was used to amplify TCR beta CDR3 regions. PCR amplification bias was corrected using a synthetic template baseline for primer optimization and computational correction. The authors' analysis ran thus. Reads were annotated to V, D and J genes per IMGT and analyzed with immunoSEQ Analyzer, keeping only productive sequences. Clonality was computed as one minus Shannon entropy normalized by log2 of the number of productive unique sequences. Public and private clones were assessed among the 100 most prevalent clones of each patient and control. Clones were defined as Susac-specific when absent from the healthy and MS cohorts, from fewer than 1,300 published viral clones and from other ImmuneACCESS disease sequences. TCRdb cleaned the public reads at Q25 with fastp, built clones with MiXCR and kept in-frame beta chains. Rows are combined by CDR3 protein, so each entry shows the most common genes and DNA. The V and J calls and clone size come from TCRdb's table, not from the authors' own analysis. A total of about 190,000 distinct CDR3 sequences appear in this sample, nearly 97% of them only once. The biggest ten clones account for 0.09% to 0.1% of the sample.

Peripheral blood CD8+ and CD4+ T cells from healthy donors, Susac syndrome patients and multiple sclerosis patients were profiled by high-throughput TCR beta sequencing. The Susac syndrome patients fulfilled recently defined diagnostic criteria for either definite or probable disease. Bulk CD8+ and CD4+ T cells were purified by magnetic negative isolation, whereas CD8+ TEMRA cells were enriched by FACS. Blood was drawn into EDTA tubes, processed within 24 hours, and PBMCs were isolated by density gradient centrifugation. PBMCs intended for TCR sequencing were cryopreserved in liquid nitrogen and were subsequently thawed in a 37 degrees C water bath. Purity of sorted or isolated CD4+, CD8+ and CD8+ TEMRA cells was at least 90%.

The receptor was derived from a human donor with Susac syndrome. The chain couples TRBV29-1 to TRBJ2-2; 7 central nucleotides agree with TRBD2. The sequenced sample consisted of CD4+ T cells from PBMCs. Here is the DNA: TGCAGCGCCATCCCGGGACTAAGGAACACCGGGGAGCTGTTTTTT. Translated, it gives CSAIPGLRNTGELFF.